This is a list of T cell receptor beta chains from one sample in a study of cytomegalovirus exposure and HLA in healthy donors. Method: immunoSEQ multiplex PCR; TCRdb's copy keeps in-frame clones and lacks some. Of about 270,000 clones listed, around 66% were seen once; the top ten hold around 2.3%. The sequenced sample consisted of PBMCs. Source of these receptors: a female donor in good health and CMV-seronegative. Both conserved end residues are part of each CDR3. The order of the fields is D gene, V gene, clone size, J gene, CDR3 DNA, CDR3 protein. The D gene is left open where the match is weak. Size is omitted from some rows. Given values are once, few, many or a class for expanded clones.

d_gene: TRBD2; v_gene: TRBV2; abundance: .; j_gene: TRBJ2-7; CDR3nt: TGTGCCAGCACAGGGCCCCTCGGGACTAGCGGGGTCCAAGGGGACGAGCAGTACTTC; CDR3aa: CASTGPLGTSGVQGDEQYF
d_gene: .; v_gene: TRBV6-5; abundance: .; j_gene: TRBJ1-5; CDR3nt: TGTGCCAGCAGCCCCGGGGGGACGCAGCCCCAGCATTTT; CDR3aa: CASSPGGTQPQHF
d_gene: TRBD2; v_gene: TRBV29-1; abundance: .; j_gene: TRBJ2-3; CDR3nt: TGCAGCGGAACAGGGATCTCGGGACTAGCGGGGGCCCGCACAGATACGCAGTATTTT; CDR3aa: CSGTGISGLAGARTDTQYF
d_gene: .; v_gene: TRBV27; abundance: few; j_gene: TRBJ1-1; CDR3nt: TGTGCCAGCAGTCCCAAGGGAGGCTGGAACACTGAAGCTTTCTTT; CDR3aa: CASSPKGGWNTEAFF
d_gene: .; v_gene: TRBV6-1; abundance: .; j_gene: TRBJ2-7; CDR3nt: TGTGCCGGCAGCTCGGAAGGAAGCGCCTACGAGCAGTACTTC; CDR3aa: CAGSSEGSAYEQYF
d_gene: TRBD1; v_gene: TRBV5-4; abundance: .; j_gene: TRBJ1-3; CDR3nt: TGTGCCAGCAGCCCGTCGACAGGGAGAAACACCATATATTTT; CDR3aa: CASSPSTGRNTIYF
d_gene: TRBD1; v_gene: TRBV6-1; abundance: few; j_gene: TRBJ1-5; CDR3nt: TGTGCCAGCAGTGAAGGGACAGGGGCGCGTCAGCCCCAGCATTTT; CDR3aa: CASSEGTGARQPQHF
d_gene: .; v_gene: TRBV5-1; abundance: .; j_gene: TRBJ2-7; CDR3nt: TGCGCCAGCAGCCCGCGCCAGGGTACCCGCTACGAGCAGTACTTC; CDR3aa: CASSPRQGTRYEQYF
d_gene: .; v_gene: TRBV7-8; abundance: .; j_gene: TRBJ1-4; CDR3nt: TGTGCCCAACCCCAGGTCGAACTGTTTTTT; CDR3aa: CAQPQVELFF
d_gene: .; v_gene: TRBV5-4; abundance: .; j_gene: TRBJ2-1; CDR3nt: TGTGCCAGCAGCGGAAGGACCGCGCGGGCGCGCAATGAGCAGTTCTTC; CDR3aa: CASSGRTARARNEQFF
d_gene: TRBD1; v_gene: TRBV6-5; abundance: .; j_gene: TRBJ1-2; CDR3nt: TGTGCCAGCAGTGACAGGGAAGGCTACACCTTC; CDR3aa: CASSDREGYTF
d_gene: .; v_gene: TRBV30; abundance: .; j_gene: TRBJ2-5; CDR3nt: TGTGCCTGGGGTAGGGGATCACTGGAGCAGTACTTC; CDR3aa: CAWGRGSLEQYF
d_gene: TRBD1; v_gene: TRBV19; abundance: .; j_gene: TRBJ2-7; CDR3nt: TGTGCCACAGCCCGAGACAGGGACGACGAGCAGTACTTC; CDR3aa: CATARDRDDEQYF
d_gene: .; v_gene: TRBV10-3; abundance: .; j_gene: TRBJ1-1; CDR3nt: TGTGCCATCAGTGAACCCCCGGGTGAAGCTTTCTTT; CDR3aa: CAISEPPGEAFF
d_gene: TRBD2; v_gene: TRBV4-1; abundance: .; j_gene: TRBJ2-3; CDR3nt: TGCGCCAGCAGACCATTCGGGACTAGCGGGAGCACAGATACGCAGTATTTT; CDR3aa: CASRPFGTSGSTDTQYF
d_gene: .; v_gene: TRBV7-9; abundance: few; j_gene: TRBJ1-5; CDR3nt: TGTGCCAGCAGCTTAACTAGGGATAAGGATGAGCCCCAGCATTTT; CDR3aa: CASSLTRDKDEPQHF
d_gene: TRBD2; v_gene: TRBV6-6; abundance: .; j_gene: TRBJ2-7; CDR3nt: TGTGCCAGCACCTCCAGCGGGAGCTCCTACGAGCAGTACTTC; CDR3aa: CASTSSGSSYEQYF
d_gene: .; v_gene: TRBV2; abundance: .; j_gene: TRBJ1-5; CDR3nt: TGTGCCAGCAGTGAGAACAGGGCCAGCAATCAGCCCCAGCATTTT; CDR3aa: CASSENRASNQPQHF
d_gene: TRBD2; v_gene: TRBV7-8; abundance: once; j_gene: TRBJ2-3; CDR3nt: TGTGCCAGCAGCGCCACTAGCGGGCGTGGAGATACGCAGTATTTT; CDR3aa: CASSATSGRGDTQYF
d_gene: TRBD2; v_gene: TRBV11-3; abundance: .; j_gene: TRBJ2-1; CDR3nt: TGTGCCAGCAGCCCTAGGGACTACCGAGACAATGAGCAGTTCTTC; CDR3aa: CASSPRDYRDNEQFF
d_gene: .; v_gene: TRBV20-1; abundance: .; j_gene: TRBJ1-6; CDR3nt: TGCGCCGCTAATGAGGGTTCACCCCTCCACTTT; CDR3aa: CAANEGSPLHF